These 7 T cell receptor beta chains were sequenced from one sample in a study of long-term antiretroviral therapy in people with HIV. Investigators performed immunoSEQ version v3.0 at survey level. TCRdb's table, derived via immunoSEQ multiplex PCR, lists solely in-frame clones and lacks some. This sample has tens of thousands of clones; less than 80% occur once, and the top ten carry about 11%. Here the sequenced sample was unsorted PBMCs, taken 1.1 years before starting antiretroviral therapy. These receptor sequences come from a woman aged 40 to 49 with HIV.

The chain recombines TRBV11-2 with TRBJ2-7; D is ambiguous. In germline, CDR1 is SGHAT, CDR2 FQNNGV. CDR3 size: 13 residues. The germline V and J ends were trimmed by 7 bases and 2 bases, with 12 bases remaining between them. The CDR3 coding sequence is TGTGCCAGCACCCTTGCAGGAGCCTACGAGCAGTACTTC. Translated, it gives CASTLAGAYEQYF. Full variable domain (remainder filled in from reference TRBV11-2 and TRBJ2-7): EAGVAQSPRYKIIEKRQSVAFWCNPISGHATLYWYQQILGQGPKLLIQFQNNGVVDDSQLPKDRFSAERLKGVDSTLKIQPAKLEDSAVYLCASTLAGAYEQYFGPGTRLTVT.

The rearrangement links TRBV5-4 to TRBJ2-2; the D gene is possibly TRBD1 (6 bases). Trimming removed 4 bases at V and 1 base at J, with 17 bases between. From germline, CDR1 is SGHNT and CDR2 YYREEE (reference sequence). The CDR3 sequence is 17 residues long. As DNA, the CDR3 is TGTGCCAGCAGCCGGGCAGGGGAATTGGTGAACACCGGGGAGCTGTTTTTT. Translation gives CASSRAGELVNTGELFF.

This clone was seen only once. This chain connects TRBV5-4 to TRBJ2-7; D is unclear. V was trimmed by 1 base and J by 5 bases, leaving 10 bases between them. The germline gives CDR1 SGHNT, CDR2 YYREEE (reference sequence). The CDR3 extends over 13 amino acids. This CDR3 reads CASSLSVINEQYF. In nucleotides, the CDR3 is TGTGCCAGCAGCTTGTCAGTAATCAACGAGCAGTACTTC.

The CDR3 sequence: CASSEELAVRGILGYF. CDR3 bases: TGTGCCAGCAGTGAGGAGTTAGCTGTCAGGGGAATTTTGGGATACTTC. The V call is TRBV2, the J call TRBJ2-7; tentative D call: TRBD1 (6 bases). V lost 3 bases to trimming and J lost 13 bases, with 28 bases between them. There are 16 residues in the CDR3. The V gene's germline CDR1 is SNHLY and CDR2 FYNNEI.

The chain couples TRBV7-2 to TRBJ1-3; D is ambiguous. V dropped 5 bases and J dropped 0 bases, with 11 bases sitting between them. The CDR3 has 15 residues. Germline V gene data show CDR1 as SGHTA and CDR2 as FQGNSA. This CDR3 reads CASSPSTNSGNTIYF. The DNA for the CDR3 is TGTGCCAGCAGCCCTAGCACCAACTCTGGAAACACCATATATTTT.

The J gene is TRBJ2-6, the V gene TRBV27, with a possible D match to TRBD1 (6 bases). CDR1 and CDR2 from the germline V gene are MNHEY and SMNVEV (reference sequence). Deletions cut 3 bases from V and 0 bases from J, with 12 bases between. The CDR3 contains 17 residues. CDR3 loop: CASSLAGALSGANVLTF. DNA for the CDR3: TGTGCCAGCAGTTTGGCAGGGGCCCTCTCTGGGGCCAACGTCCTGACTTTC.

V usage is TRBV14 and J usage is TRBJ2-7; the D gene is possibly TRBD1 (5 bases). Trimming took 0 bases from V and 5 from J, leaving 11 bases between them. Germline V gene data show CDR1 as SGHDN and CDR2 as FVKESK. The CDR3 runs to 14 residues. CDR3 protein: CASSQDNRHHEQYF. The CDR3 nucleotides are TGTGCCAGCAGCCAAGACAACAGGCACCACGAGCAGTACTTC.